This T cell receptor beta chain was sequenced during a study of blood T cells in healthy people across ages. Findings of the study overall: There was no known CMV status for donors, so expanded clonotype changes were possibly confounded. TCR beta diversity, measured per million T cells, fell in a roughly linear way with age.

Regarding this clonotype: The target antigen is unknown.

The CDR3 has 17 amino acids. V shed 3 bases, J shed 2 bases, and the junction held 11 bases outside the gene matches. The V gene's germline CDR1 is DFQATT and CDR2 SNEGSKA (reference sequence). Donor samples were obtained from healthy Caucasian individuals from Russia, aged about 6 to 100. The amount of total RNA extracted per sample was at least 5.5 micrograms. A second PCR of roughly 7 to 11 cycles used a sample-barcoded 5' primer and a J-beta primer mix. Using its own MiXCR run on the 5' RACE reads, TCRdb lists one record per CDR3 protein. In the table there are around 800,000 distinct CDR3 sequences, 55% to 65% of which are singletons.

This TCR came from a man in his thirties or forties in good health. The V call is TRBV20-1, the J call TRBJ2-3, with 10 bases fitting TRBD2. Sequencing input: blood. The CDR3 DNA reads as TGCAGTGCTAGTAGTAGCGGGGGGCACGTACTCACAGATACGCAGTATTTT. Translation: CSASSSGGHVLTDTQYF.